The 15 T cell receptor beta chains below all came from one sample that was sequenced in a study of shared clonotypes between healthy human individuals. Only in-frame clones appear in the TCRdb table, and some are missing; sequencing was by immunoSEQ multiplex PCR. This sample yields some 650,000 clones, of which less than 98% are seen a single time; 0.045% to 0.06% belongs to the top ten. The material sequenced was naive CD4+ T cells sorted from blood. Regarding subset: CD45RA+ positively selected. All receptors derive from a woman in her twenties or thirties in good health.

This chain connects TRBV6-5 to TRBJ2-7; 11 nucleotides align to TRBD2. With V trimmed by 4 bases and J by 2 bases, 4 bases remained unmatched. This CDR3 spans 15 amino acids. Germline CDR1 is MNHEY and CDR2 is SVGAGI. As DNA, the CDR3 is TGTGCCAGCAGTTCGACTAGCGGGGTTGCCTACGAGCAGTACTTC. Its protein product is CASSSTSGVAYEQYF.

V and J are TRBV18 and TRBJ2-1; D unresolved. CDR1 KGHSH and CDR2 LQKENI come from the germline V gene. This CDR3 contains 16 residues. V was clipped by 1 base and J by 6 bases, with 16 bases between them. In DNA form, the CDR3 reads TGTGCCAGCTCACCACTCAGCCCCCAGAATCCCAATGAGCAGTTCTTC. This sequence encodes CASSPLSPQNPNEQFF. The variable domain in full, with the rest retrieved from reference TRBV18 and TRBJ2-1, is NAGVMQNPRHLVRRRGQEARLRCSPMKGHSHVYWYRQLPEEGLKFMVYLQKENIIDESGMPKERFSAEFPKEGPSILRIQQVVRGDSAAYFCASSPLSPQNPNEQFFGPGTRLTVL.

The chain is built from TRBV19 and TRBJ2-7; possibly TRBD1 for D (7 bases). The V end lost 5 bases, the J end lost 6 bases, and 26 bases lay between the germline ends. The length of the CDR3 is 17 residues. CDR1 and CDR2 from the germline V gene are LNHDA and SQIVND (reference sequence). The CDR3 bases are TGTGCCAGTAGTCAGGGGGGCATAGGGCTTTCGGGCCTCGAGCAGTACTTC. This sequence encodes CASSQGGIGLSGLEQYF.

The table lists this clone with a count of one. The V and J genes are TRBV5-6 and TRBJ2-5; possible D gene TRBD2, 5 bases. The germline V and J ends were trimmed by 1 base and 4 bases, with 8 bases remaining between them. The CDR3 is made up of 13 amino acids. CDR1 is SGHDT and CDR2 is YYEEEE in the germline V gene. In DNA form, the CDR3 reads TGTGCCAGCAGCTTGCGGGATACAGAGACCCAGTACTTC. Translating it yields CASSLRDTETQYF.

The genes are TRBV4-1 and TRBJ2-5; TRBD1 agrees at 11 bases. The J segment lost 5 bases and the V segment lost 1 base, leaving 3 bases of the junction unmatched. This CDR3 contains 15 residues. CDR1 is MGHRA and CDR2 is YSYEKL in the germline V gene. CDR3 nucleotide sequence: TGCGCCAGCAGCCAAGGGACAGGGGGCCGGGAGACCCAGTACTTC. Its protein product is CASSQGTGGRETQYF.

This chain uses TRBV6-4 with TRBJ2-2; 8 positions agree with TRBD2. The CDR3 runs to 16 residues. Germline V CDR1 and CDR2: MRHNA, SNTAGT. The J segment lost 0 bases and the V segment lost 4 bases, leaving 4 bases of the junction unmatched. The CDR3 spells CASSVAAGANTGELFF. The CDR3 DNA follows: TGTGCCAGCAGTGTAGCAGCGGGAGCGAACACCGGGGAGCTGTTTTTT.

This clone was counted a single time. The DNA for the CDR3 is TGTGCCAGCGGACAGGGGACCACTGAAGCTTTCTTT. The encoded protein is CASGQGTTEAFF. V and J are TRBV2 and TRBJ1-1; 9 nucleotides match TRBD1. Germline lookup yields CDR1 SNHLY and CDR2 FYNNEI. This CDR3 has 12 amino acids. V shed 8 bases, J shed 4 bases, and the junction held 2 bases outside the gene matches.

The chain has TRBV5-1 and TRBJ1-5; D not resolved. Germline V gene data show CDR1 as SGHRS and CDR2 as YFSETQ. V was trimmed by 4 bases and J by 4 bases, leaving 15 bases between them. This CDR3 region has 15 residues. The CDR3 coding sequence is TGCGCCAGCAGCCGACTTCCGGGAATTAATCAGCCCCAGCATTTT. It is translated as CASSRLPGINQPQHF.

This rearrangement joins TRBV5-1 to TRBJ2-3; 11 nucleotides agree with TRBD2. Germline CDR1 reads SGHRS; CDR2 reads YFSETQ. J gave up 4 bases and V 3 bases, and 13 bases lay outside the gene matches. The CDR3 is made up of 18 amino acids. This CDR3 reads CASSWAASGLADADTQYF. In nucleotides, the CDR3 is TGCGCCAGCAGCTGGGCCGCCTCGGGACTAGCGGACGCAGATACGCAGTATTTT.

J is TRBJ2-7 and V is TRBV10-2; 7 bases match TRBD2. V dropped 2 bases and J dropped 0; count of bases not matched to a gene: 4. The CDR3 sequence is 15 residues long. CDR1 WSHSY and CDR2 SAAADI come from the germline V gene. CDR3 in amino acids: CASSERASGSYEQYF. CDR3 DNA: TGCGCCAGCAGTGAGCGGGCTAGCGGCTCCTACGAGCAGTACTTC.

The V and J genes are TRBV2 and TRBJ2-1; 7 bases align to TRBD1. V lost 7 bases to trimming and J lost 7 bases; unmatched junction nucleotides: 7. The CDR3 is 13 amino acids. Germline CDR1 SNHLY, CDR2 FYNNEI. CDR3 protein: CASTGQFSNEQFF. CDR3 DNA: TGTGCCAGCACGGGACAGTTTAGTAATGAGCAGTTCTTC.

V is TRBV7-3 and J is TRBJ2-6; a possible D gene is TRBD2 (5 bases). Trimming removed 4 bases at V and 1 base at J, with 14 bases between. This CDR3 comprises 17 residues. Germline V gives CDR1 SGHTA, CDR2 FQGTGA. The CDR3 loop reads CASSSLPLASGANVLTF. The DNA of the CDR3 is TGTGCCAGCAGCTCTCTCCCTCTAGCATCTGGGGCCAACGTCCTGACTTTC.

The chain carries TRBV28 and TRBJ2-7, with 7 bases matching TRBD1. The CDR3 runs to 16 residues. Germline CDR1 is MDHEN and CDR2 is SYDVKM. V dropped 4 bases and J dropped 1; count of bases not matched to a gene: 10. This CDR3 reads CASSSTPGQPSYEQYF. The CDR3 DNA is TGTGCCAGCAGTTCTACACCGGGACAGCCATCCTACGAGCAGTACTTC.

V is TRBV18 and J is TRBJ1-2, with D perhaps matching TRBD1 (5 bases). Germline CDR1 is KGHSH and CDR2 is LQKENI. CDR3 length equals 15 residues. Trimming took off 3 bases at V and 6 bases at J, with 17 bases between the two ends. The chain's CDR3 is CASSPSQGPENGYTF. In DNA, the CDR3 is TGTGCCAGCTCACCGTCCCAGGGTCCTGAGAATGGCTACACCTTC.

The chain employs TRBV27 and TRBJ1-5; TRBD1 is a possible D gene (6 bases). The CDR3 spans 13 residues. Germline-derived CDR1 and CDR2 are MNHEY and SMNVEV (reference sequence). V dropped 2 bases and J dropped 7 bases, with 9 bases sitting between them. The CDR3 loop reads CASSLTGRQPQHF. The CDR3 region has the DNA TGTGCCAGCAGTTTAACAGGGAGGCAGCCCCAGCATTTT.